This is a list of T cell receptor beta chains from one sample in a study of blood T cells in healthy people across ages. TCRdb passed the 5' RACE reads through MiXCR, listing each CDR3 protein once. The top ten hold 23% of the sample, which has 1,800,000 or so distinct CDR3 sequences, about two fifths seen once. The source material was blood. Receptors were obtained from a human donor in good health. The CDR3 runs from the conserved cysteine through the conserved F or W. A D gene is named only where the DNA matches it firmly. Expanded clones are given a class, and other clones once, few, many or no size at all.

d_call: TRBD1
j_call: TRBJ2-5
clone_size: few
v_call: TRBV7-8
cdr3_nt: TGTGCCAGCAGCTTACTGACCGCCGGGACAGGGGGTGAAGAGACCCAGTACTTC
cdr3_aa: CASSLLTAGTGGEETQYF

d_call: TRBD2
j_call: TRBJ2-2
clone_size: few
v_call: TRBV7-2
cdr3_nt: TGTGCCAGCACCTCCGGCGGGGGGAAGGGCGGGGAGCTGTTTTTT
cdr3_aa: CASTSGGGKGGELFF

d_call: .
j_call: TRBJ1-1
clone_size: few
v_call: TRBV29-1
cdr3_nt: TGCAGCGTTGAAGGGGAGGGTGGGCACACTGAAGCTTTCTTT
cdr3_aa: CSVEGEGGHTEAFF

d_call: TRBD1
j_call: TRBJ2-4
clone_size: .
v_call: TRBV4-3
cdr3_nt: TGCGCCAGCAGTTCCACTATGACAGGGTCCAGTATACGTTTAGCCAAAAACATTCAGTACTTC
cdr3_aa: CASSSTMTGSSIRLAKNIQYF

d_call: TRBD2
j_call: TRBJ2-1
clone_size: few
v_call: TRBV27
cdr3_nt: TGTGCCAGCAGTTTAACCGGGACTAGGGCCAATGAGCAGTTCTTC
cdr3_aa: CASSLTGTRANEQFF

d_call: .
j_call: TRBJ1-4
clone_size: few
v_call: TRBV7-2
cdr3_nt: TGTGCCAGCAGCTTATCGGGGGGGCGTAATGAAAAACTGTTTTTT
cdr3_aa: CASSLSGGRNEKLFF

d_call: TRBD2
j_call: TRBJ2-1
clone_size: .
v_call: TRBV7-8
cdr3_nt: TGTGCCAGCAGACTTGGCGGGGGGCTCAGCTCCTACAATGAGCAGTTCTTC
cdr3_aa: CASRLGGGLSSYNEQFF

d_call: .
j_call: TRBJ1-2
clone_size: .
v_call: TRBV20-1
cdr3_nt: TGCAGTGCATTCCCGGGGGATTTCTATGGCTACACCTTC
cdr3_aa: CSAFPGDFYGYTF

d_call: TRBD1
j_call: TRBJ1-1
clone_size: .
v_call: TRBV6-2/TRBV6-3
cdr3_nt: TGTGCCAGCAGTTACGGGGGACAGCAGAACACTGAAGCTTTCTTT
cdr3_aa: CASSYGGQQNTEAFF

d_call: .
j_call: TRBJ1-2
clone_size: once
v_call: TRBV6-5
cdr3_nt: TGTGCCGCGGCGGGGAACTATGGCTACACCTTC
cdr3_aa: CAAAGNYGYTF

d_call: TRBD1
j_call: TRBJ1-1
clone_size: .
v_call: TRBV20-1
cdr3_nt: TGCAGTGCTTGGACAGGGGACTATTTAATGAACACTGAAGCTTTCTTT
cdr3_aa: CSAWTGDYLMNTEAFF

d_call: .
j_call: TRBJ2-3
clone_size: .
v_call: TRBV24-1
cdr3_nt: TGTGCCACCAGTGAGACATGGCAAAATACGCAGTATTTT
cdr3_aa: CATSETWQNTQYF

d_call: TRBD1
j_call: TRBJ1-1
clone_size: .
v_call: TRBV5-1
cdr3_nt: TGCGCCAGCAGCTCGGAAGACAGGGTCACTGAAGCTTTCTTT
cdr3_aa: CASSSEDRVTEAFF

d_call: .
j_call: TRBJ2-2
clone_size: few
v_call: TRBV6-5
cdr3_nt: TGTGCCAGCAGTACCCACCACACCGGGGAGCTGTTTTTT
cdr3_aa: CASSTHHTGELFF

d_call: TRBD1
j_call: TRBJ1-2
clone_size: .
v_call: TRBV4-1
cdr3_nt: TGCGCCAGCAGCCACGCGGGACAGCGCTATGGCTACACCTTC
cdr3_aa: CASSHAGQRYGYTF

d_call: TRBD1
j_call: TRBJ1-4
clone_size: .
v_call: TRBV14
cdr3_nt: TGTGCCAGCAGCCAAGAATACAGGGGGCGTGAAAAACTGTTTTTT
cdr3_aa: CASSQEYRGREKLFF

d_call: .
j_call: TRBJ1-6
clone_size: .
v_call: TRBV20-1
cdr3_nt: TGCAGTGCGGGACGGACTAATTCACCCCTCCACTTT
cdr3_aa: CSAGRTNSPLHF

d_call: .
j_call: TRBJ1-4
clone_size: .
v_call: TRBV29-1
cdr3_nt: TGCAGCGCCGCCGAAGGAGGGACAAATGAAAAACTGTTTTTT
cdr3_aa: CSAAEGGTNEKLFF

d_call: TRBD2
j_call: TRBJ2-7
clone_size: .
v_call: TRBV7-9
cdr3_nt: TGTGCCAGCAGCTTAGGCGGGGGACCAACTTTACGGGAGCAGTACTTC
cdr3_aa: CASSLGGGPTLREQYF

d_call: .
j_call: TRBJ1-1
clone_size: .
v_call: TRBV6-5
cdr3_nt: TGTGCCAGCAGTTATTCACAGAAGAACACTGAAGCTTTCTTT
cdr3_aa: CASSYSQKNTEAFF

d_call: .
j_call: TRBJ1-2
clone_size: .
v_call: TRBV29-1
cdr3_nt: TGCAGCGTTACGACCGAGTATGGCTACACCTTC
cdr3_aa: CSVTTEYGYTF

d_call: TRBD1
j_call: TRBJ2-7
clone_size: few
v_call: TRBV7-3
cdr3_nt: TGTGCCAGCAGCCCAGGACAGGGTAGGGGCGAGCAGTACTTC
cdr3_aa: CASSPGQGRGEQYF

d_call: .
j_call: TRBJ1-3
clone_size: .
v_call: TRBV3-1
cdr3_nt: TGTACCAGCAGCCCATTCCAGGCAGAGGGAGACACCAGATATTTT
cdr3_aa: CTSSPFQAEGDTRYF

d_call: .
j_call: TRBJ1-2
clone_size: .
v_call: TRBV9
cdr3_nt: TGTGCCAGCAGCGTATTGGGGGGCTTGGCTGGCTACACCTTC
cdr3_aa: CASSVLGGLAGYTF

d_call: TRBD1
j_call: TRBJ2-1
clone_size: .
v_call: TRBV7-2
cdr3_nt: TGTGCCAGCAGCTTAGCGTTCTTCGGGACAGGTGGGGGTGAGCAGTTCTTC
cdr3_aa: CASSLAFFGTGGGEQFF

d_call: .
j_call: TRBJ2-1
clone_size: few
v_call: TRBV12-3/TRBV12-4
cdr3_nt: TGTGCCAGCAGTTTAAGGGGATTGGGCAATGAGCAGTTCTTC
cdr3_aa: CASSLRGLGNEQFF

d_call: .
j_call: TRBJ2-1
clone_size: few
v_call: TRBV4-1
cdr3_nt: TGCGCCAGCAGCCCTTACGGCCATGAGCAGTTCTTC
cdr3_aa: CASSPYGHEQFF

d_call: TRBD2
j_call: TRBJ2-3
clone_size: few
v_call: TRBV20-1
cdr3_nt: TGCAGTGCTATATATCAGCGGGGGGTCGTAGATACGCAGTATTTT
cdr3_aa: CSAIYQRGVVDTQYF

d_call: .
j_call: TRBJ2-7
clone_size: .
v_call: TRBV20-1
cdr3_nt: TGCAGTGCTAGAGATGAGAGCTACGAGCAGTACTTC
cdr3_aa: CSARDESYEQYF

d_call: .
j_call: TRBJ1-2
clone_size: .
v_call: TRBV4-2
cdr3_nt: TGTGCCAGCAGCCAAGAGGTGGAAGGGACTAATTTAGGCTATGGCTACACCTTC
cdr3_aa: CASSQEVEGTNLGYGYTF

d_call: .
j_call: TRBJ2-1
clone_size: .
v_call: TRBV6-2/TRBV6-3
cdr3_nt: TGTGCCAGCAGCCGCACCCCTGACAGGCCCGGCGGAGGGACCCAGTTCTTC
cdr3_aa: CASSRTPDRPGGGTQFF

d_call: TRBD1
j_call: TRBJ2-7
clone_size: few
v_call: TRBV20-1
cdr3_nt: TGCAGTGCTGGAGAGACAGGGTACGCCTACGAGCAGTACTTC
cdr3_aa: CSAGETGYAYEQYF

d_call: TRBD2
j_call: TRBJ2-1
clone_size: .
v_call: TRBV24-1
cdr3_nt: TGTGCCACCAGTGGCCCGACTAGCGGTCGCTCCTACAATGAGCAGTTCTTC
cdr3_aa: CATSGPTSGRSYNEQFF

d_call: .
j_call: TRBJ2-7
clone_size: .
v_call: TRBV3-1
cdr3_nt: TGTGCCAGCACTTCGGGCTACGCGCAGTACTTC
cdr3_aa: CASTSGYAQYF

d_call: .
j_call: TRBJ2-1
clone_size: many
v_call: TRBV4-2
cdr3_nt: TGTGCCAGCAGCCCAGGGACCAATGAGCAGTTCTTC
cdr3_aa: CASSPGTNEQFF

d_call: TRBD2
j_call: TRBJ2-1
clone_size: .
v_call: TRBV7-3
cdr3_nt: TGTGCCAGCAGCTCTCGACTAGCGGGGGGCTCGAGCTCCTACAATGAGCAGTTCTTC
cdr3_aa: CASSSRLAGGSSSYNEQFF

d_call: .
j_call: TRBJ2-4
clone_size: .
v_call: TRBV20-1
cdr3_nt: TGCAGTGCTAGAGCGGCTCAGTACTTC
cdr3_aa: CSARAAQYF

d_call: .
j_call: TRBJ2-4
clone_size: few
v_call: TRBV5-1
cdr3_nt: TGCGCCAGCAGCTTGGGACAGGATTCCAAAAACATTCAGTACTTC
cdr3_aa: CASSLGQDSKNIQYF

d_call: .
j_call: TRBJ2-3
clone_size: few
v_call: TRBV7-6
cdr3_nt: TGTGCCAGCAGCCGAACCCCGGGGACAGATACGCAGTATTTT
cdr3_aa: CASSRTPGTDTQYF

d_call: .
j_call: TRBJ1-2
clone_size: .
v_call: TRBV27
cdr3_nt: TGTGCCAGCAGTTTAGGGACTCCCGGGACCTCAAACTACACCTTC
cdr3_aa: CASSLGTPGTSNYTF

d_call: TRBD2
j_call: TRBJ2-6
clone_size: .
v_call: TRBV7-9
cdr3_nt: TGTGCCAGCAGGCAAGCGGGGGCGATCAGCTCTGGGGCCAACGTCCTGACTTTC
cdr3_aa: CASRQAGAISSGANVLTF

d_call: .
j_call: TRBJ2-3
clone_size: few
v_call: TRBV29-1
cdr3_nt: TGCAGCGTTGTAGTTAGTTCAGAAGATACGCAGTATTTT
cdr3_aa: CSVVVSSEDTQYF

d_call: .
j_call: TRBJ2-7
clone_size: .
v_call: TRBV13
cdr3_nt: TGTGCCAGCAGCCCCCCGGCGGGCGCGTACGAGCAGTACTTC
cdr3_aa: CASSPPAGAYEQYF

d_call: .
j_call: TRBJ2-5
clone_size: few
v_call: TRBV3-1
cdr3_nt: TGTGCCAGCAGCCAAGGCTCTTACGGGACTGGAGGCGAGACCCAGTACTTC
cdr3_aa: CASSQGSYGTGGETQYF

d_call: TRBD2
j_call: TRBJ2-1
clone_size: few
v_call: TRBV7-6
cdr3_nt: TGTGCCAGCAGCTCATCGACTAGCCTAGCCTACAATGAGCAGTTCTTC
cdr3_aa: CASSSSTSLAYNEQFF

d_call: .
j_call: TRBJ2-3
clone_size: .
v_call: TRBV2
cdr3_nt: TGTGCCAGCAGTGAAACTGGGGATACGCAGTATTTT
cdr3_aa: CASSETGDTQYF

d_call: TRBD2
j_call: TRBJ2-5
clone_size: .
v_call: TRBV5-1
cdr3_nt: TGCGCCAGCAGCCCTGGGACTAGCGGGGGATCTTACCAAGAGACCCAGTACTTC
cdr3_aa: CASSPGTSGGSYQETQYF

d_call: .
j_call: TRBJ2-3
clone_size: few
v_call: TRBV5-1
cdr3_nt: TGCGCCAGCAGCCCACATTGGGCGGAGTTCGGAGATACGCAGTATTTT
cdr3_aa: CASSPHWAEFGDTQYF

d_call: TRBD1
j_call: TRBJ2-1
clone_size: .
v_call: TRBV11-2
cdr3_nt: TGTGCCAGCACGTCCCGGGACAGGAACTCCTACAATGAGCAGTTCTTC
cdr3_aa: CASTSRDRNSYNEQFF

d_call: TRBD1
j_call: TRBJ2-5
clone_size: once
v_call: TRBV10-3
cdr3_nt: TGTGTCATCAGGACCCACAGGGGGGAGACCCAGTACTTC
cdr3_aa: CVIRTHRGETQYF

d_call: .
j_call: TRBJ2-7
clone_size: .
v_call: TRBV9
cdr3_nt: TGTGCCAGCAGCCCCAAGGGATTCGCCTACGAGCAGTACTTC
cdr3_aa: CASSPKGFAYEQYF

d_call: .
j_call: TRBJ2-1
clone_size: .
v_call: TRBV5-1
cdr3_nt: TGCGCCAGCAGTATCTTGGCGGGGGCCGGAAATGAGCAGTTCTTC
cdr3_aa: CASSILAGAGNEQFF

d_call: .
j_call: TRBJ2-7
clone_size: many
v_call: TRBV7-9
cdr3_nt: TGTGCCAGCAGCCGTAACTCCTACGAGCAGTACTTC
cdr3_aa: CASSRNSYEQYF

d_call: .
j_call: TRBJ2-3
clone_size: .
v_call: TRBV6-4
cdr3_nt: TGTGCCAGCAGTGAAACAGCGTCCACAGATACGCAGTATTTT
cdr3_aa: CASSETASTDTQYF

d_call: TRBD1
j_call: TRBJ1-2
clone_size: .
v_call: TRBV5-6
cdr3_nt: TGTGCCAGCAGCACTGCTTCGACAGGGTCTAGCTATGGCTACACCTTC
cdr3_aa: CASSTASTGSSYGYTF

d_call: TRBD2
j_call: TRBJ2-1
clone_size: .
v_call: TRBV11-2
cdr3_nt: TGTGCCAGCAGCTCGGGAGGGACGGAAGACTTGTTCCCCCTCAATGAGCAGTTCTTC
cdr3_aa: CASSSGGTEDLFPLNEQFF

d_call: TRBD2
j_call: TRBJ2-1
clone_size: few
v_call: TRBV20-1
cdr3_nt: TGCAGTGCTCAAGATAGCGGGGGGGCCGGAGACAATGAGCAGTTCTTC
cdr3_aa: CSAQDSGGAGDNEQFF

d_call: .
j_call: TRBJ2-7
clone_size: .
v_call: TRBV20-1
cdr3_nt: TGCAGTGCTAGTAGATCCAGAGATCCCTACGAGCAGTACTTC
cdr3_aa: CSASRSRDPYEQYF